This T cell receptor (beta chain) was sequenced in a study of cytomegalovirus exposure and HLA in healthy donors. Across the whole study: The same platform as the roughly 700 first-cohort repertoires was used for the 120 validation repertoires, a later analysis reported.

The germline gives CDR1 LNHDA, CDR2 SQIVND (reference sequence). CDR3 length: 17 amino acids. The V gene lost 5 bases and the J gene lost 1 base, with 18 bases spanning the gap. Using immunoSEQ multiplex PCR, the repertoire was profiled, and TCRdb retains in-frame clones only, with some absent. The data contain about 140,000 clones, about 91% of them singletons. This clonotype originated in a man aged 18 to 30 in good health and CMV-seropositive. The sequenced sample consisted of PBMCs. The V gene is TRBV19, the J gene TRBJ1-5; D unresolved. The CDR3, as DNA: TGTGCCAGTAGTCAAAGTGGGAGCCTGCGCAGCAATCAGCCCCAGCATTTT. Its translation: CASSQSGSLRSNQPQHF. Using reference TRBV19 and TRBJ1-5 for the parts outside the CDR3, the full variable domain is DGGITQSPKYLFRKEGQNVTLSCEQNLNHDAMYWYRQDPGQGLRLIYYSQIVNDFQKGDIAEGYSVSREKKESFPLTVTSAQKNPTAFYLCASSQSGSLRSNQPQHFGDGTRLSIL.